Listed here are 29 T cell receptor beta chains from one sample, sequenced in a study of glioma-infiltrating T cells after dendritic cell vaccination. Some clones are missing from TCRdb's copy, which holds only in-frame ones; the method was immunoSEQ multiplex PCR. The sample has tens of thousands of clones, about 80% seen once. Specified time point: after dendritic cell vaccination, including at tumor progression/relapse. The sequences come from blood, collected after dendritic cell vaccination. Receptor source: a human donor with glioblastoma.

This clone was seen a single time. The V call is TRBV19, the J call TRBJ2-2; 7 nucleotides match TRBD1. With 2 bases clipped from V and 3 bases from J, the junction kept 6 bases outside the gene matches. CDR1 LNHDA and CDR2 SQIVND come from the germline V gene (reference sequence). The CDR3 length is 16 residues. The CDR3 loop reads CASSINSGGDTGELFF. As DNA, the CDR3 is TGTGCCAGTAGTATAAATTCAGGGGGAGACACCGGGGAGCTGTTTTTT.

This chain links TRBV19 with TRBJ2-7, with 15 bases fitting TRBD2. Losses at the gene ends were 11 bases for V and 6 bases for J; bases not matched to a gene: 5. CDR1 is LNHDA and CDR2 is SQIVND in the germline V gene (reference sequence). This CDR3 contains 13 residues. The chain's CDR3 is CASKGLAGGEQYF. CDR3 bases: TGTGCCTCTAAGGGACTAGCGGGGGGCGAGCAGTACTTC.

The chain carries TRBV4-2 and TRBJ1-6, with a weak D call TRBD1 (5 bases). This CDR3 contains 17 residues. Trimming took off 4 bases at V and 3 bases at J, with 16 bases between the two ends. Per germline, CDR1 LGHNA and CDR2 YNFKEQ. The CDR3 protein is CASSRGVLNDYNSPLHF. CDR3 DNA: TGTGCCAGCAGCCGGGGGGTTTTGAACGACTATAATTCACCCCTCCACTTT.

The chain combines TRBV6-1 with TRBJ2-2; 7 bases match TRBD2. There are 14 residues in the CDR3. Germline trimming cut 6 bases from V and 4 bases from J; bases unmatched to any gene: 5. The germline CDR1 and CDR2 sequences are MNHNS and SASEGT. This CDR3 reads CASRMTGGTGELFF. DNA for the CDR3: TGTGCCAGCAGGATGACGGGGGGCACCGGGGAGCTGTTTTTT.

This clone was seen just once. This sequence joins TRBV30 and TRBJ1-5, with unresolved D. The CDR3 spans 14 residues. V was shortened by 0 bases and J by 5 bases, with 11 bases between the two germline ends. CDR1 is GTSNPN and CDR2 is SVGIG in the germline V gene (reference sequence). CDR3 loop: CAWSVFGIDQPQHF. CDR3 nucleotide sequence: TGTGCCTGGAGTGTATTTGGTATAGATCAGCCCCAGCATTTT.

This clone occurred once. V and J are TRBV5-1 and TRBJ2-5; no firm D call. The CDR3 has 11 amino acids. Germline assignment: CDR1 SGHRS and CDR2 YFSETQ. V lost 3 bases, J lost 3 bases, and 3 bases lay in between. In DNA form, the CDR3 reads TGCGCCAGCAGCTACAAAGAGACCCAGTACTTC. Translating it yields CASSYKETQYF.

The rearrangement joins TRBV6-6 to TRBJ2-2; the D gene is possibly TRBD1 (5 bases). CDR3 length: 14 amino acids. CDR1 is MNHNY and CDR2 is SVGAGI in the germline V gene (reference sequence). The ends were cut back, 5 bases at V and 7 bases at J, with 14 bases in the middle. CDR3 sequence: CASSPGAFSGELFF. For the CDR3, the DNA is TGTGCCAGCAGTCCTGGGGCATTCAGCGGGGAGCTGTTTTTT.

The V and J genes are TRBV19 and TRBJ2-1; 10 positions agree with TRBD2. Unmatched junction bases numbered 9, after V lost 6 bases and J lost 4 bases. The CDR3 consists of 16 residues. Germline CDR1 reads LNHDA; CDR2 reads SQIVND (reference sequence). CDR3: CASRGRLAGGYNEQFF. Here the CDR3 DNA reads TGTGCCAGTAGGGGACGTTTAGCGGGGGGTTACAATGAGCAGTTCTTC.

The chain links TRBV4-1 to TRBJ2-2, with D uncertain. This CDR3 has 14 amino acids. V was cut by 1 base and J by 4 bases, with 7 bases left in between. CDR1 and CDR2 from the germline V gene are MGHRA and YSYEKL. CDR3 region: CASSQGLFTGELFF. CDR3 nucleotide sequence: TGCGCCAGCAGCCAAGGACTGTTCACCGGGGAGCTGTTTTTT.

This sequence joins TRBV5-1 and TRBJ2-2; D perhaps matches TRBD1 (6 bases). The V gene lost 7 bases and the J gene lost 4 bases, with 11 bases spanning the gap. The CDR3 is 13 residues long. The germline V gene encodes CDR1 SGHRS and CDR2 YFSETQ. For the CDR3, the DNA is TGCGCCAGCGCCGCAGGGGTCACCGGGGAGCTGTTTTTT. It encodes CASAAGVTGELFF.

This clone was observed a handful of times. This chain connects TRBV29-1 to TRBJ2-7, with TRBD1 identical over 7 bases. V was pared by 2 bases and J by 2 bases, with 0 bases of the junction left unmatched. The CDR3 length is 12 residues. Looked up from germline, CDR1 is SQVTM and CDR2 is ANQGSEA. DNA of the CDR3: TGCAGCGTTGAAACAGGGGCCTACGAGCAGTACTTC. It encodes CSVETGAYEQYF.

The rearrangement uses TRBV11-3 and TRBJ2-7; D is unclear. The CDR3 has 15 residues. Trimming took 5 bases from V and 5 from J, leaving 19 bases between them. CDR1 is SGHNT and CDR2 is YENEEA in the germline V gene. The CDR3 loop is CASSTRSDGSNEQYF. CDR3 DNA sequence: TGTGCCAGCAGCACCCGAAGCGACGGGTCTAACGAGCAGTACTTC.

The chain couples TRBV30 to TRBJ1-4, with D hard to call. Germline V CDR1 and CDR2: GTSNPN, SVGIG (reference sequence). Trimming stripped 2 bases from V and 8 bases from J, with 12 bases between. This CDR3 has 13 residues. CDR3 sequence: CAWSTLGGEKLFF. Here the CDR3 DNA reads TGTGCCTGGAGTACCCTGGGAGGGGAAAAACTGTTTTTT.

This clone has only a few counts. The CDR3 here is CASRSGQGPNYGYTF. DNA for the CDR3: TGTGCCAGCAGATCCGGACAGGGGCCTAACTATGGCTACACCTTC. This chain joins TRBV5-4 and TRBJ1-2; 9 bases align to TRBD1. CDR3 length: 15 amino acids. Germline assignment: CDR1 SGHNT and CDR2 YYREEE (reference sequence). Trimming cost V 5 bases and J 0 bases; bases outside gene matches: 5.

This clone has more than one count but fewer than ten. The CDR3 reads CASSRDTSSYNEQFF. The CDR3 DNA follows: TGTGCCAGCAGCCGGGACACCTCTTCATACAATGAGCAGTTCTTC. The chain joins TRBV9 to TRBJ2-1, with D perhaps matching TRBD1 (6 bases). Looked up from germline, CDR1 is SGDLS and CDR2 is YYNGEE. The CDR3 runs to 15 residues. Between the trimmed V and J ends, which lost 4 bases and 4 bases, there was a span of 15 bases.

The CDR3 loop is CASSSGLLTDTQYF. Here the CDR3 DNA reads TGTGCCAGCAGCTCCGGACTGCTGACAGATACGCAGTATTTT. The chain links TRBV5-6 to TRBJ2-3, with D possibly matching TRBD2 (5 bases). The V end lost 3 bases, the J end lost 3 bases, and 11 bases lay between the germline ends. Germline CDR1 is SGHDT and CDR2 is YYEEEE. This CDR3 is built from 14 residues.

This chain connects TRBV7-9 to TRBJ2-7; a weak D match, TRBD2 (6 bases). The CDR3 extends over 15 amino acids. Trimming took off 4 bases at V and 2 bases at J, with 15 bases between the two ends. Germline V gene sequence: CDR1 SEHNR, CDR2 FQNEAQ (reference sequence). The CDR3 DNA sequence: TGTGCCAGCAGCTCGACTAGGGCGGTAACCTACGAGCAGTACTTC. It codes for CASSSTRAVTYEQYF.

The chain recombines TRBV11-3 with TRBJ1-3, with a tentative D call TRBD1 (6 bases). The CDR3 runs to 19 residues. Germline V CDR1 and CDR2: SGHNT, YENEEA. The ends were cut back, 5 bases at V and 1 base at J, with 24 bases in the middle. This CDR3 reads CASSILATTEGGSGNTIYF. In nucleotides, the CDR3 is TGTGCCAGCAGCATTTTAGCCACGACAGAAGGGGGATCTGGAAACACCATATATTTT.

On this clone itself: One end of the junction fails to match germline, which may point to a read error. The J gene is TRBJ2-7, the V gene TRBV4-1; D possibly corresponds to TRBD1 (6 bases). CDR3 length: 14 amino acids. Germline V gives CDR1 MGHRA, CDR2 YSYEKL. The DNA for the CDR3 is TGCGCCAGCAGCAAAGAAGGGGGAGCCTACGAGCAGTACTTC. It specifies CASSKEGGAYEQYF.

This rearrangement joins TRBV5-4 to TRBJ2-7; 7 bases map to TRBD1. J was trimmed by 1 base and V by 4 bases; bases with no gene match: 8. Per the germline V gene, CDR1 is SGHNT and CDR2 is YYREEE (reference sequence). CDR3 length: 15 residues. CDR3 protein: CASSAGGQASYEQYF. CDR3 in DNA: TGTGCCAGCAGCGCAGGCGGACAGGCTTCCTACGAGCAGTACTTC.

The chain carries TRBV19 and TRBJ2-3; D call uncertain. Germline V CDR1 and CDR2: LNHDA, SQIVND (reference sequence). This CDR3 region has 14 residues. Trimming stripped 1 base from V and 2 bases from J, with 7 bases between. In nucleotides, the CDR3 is TGTGCCAGTAGTATAGGCTACTCCACAGATACGCAGTATTTT. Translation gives CASSIGYSTDTQYF. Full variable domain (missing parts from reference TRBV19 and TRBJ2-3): DGGITQSPKYLFRKEGQNVTLSCEQNLNHDAMYWYRQDPGQGLRLIYYSQIVNDFQKGDIAEGYSVSREKKESFPLTVTSAQKNPTAFYLCASSIGYSTDTQYFGPGTRLTVL.

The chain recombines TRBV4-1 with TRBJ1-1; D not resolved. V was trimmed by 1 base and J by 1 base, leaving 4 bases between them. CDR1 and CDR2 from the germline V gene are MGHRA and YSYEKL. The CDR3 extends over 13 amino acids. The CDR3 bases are TGCGCCAGCAGCCAAGGACAGAACACTGAAGCTTTCTTT. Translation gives CASSQGQNTEAFF.

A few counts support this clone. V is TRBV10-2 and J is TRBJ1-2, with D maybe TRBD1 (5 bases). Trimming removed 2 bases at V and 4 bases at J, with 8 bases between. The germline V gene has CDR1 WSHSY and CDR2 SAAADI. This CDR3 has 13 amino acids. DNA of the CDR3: TGCGCCAGCAGTGAGGCAGGGTTCTATGGCTACACCTTC. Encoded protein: CASSEAGFYGYTF.

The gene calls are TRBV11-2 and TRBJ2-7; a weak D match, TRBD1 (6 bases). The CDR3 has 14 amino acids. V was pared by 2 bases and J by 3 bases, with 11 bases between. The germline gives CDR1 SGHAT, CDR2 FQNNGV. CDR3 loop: CASSLKGTHYEQYF. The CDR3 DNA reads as TGTGCCAGCAGCTTAAAAGGGACACACTACGAGCAGTACTTC. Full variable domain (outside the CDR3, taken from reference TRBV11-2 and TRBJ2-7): EAGVAQSPRYKIIEKRQSVAFWCNPISGHATLYWYQQILGQGPKLLIQFQNNGVVDDSQLPKDRFSAERLKGVDSTLKIQPAKLEDSAVYLCASSLKGTHYEQYFGPGTRLTVT.

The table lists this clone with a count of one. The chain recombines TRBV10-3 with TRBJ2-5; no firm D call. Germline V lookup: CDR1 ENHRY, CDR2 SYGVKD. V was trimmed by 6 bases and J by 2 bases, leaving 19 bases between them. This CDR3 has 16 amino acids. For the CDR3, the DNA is TGTGCCATCAGCCCAACCACTCCGACGGGTCAAGAGACCCAGTACTTC. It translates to CAISPTTPTGQETQYF.

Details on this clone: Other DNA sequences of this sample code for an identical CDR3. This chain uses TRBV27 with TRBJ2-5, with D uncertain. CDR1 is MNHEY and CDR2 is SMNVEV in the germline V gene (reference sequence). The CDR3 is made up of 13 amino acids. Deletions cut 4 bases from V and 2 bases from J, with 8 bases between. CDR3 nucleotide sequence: TGTGCCAGCAGTTCCAAGCGTCAAGAGACCCAGTACTTC. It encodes CASSSKRQETQYF.

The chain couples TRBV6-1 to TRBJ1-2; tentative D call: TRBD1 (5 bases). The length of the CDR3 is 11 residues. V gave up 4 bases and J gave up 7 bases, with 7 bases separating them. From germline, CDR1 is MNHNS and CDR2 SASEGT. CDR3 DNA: TGTGCCAGCAGTGGGGGGGGTGGCTACACCTTC. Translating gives CASSGGGGYTF.

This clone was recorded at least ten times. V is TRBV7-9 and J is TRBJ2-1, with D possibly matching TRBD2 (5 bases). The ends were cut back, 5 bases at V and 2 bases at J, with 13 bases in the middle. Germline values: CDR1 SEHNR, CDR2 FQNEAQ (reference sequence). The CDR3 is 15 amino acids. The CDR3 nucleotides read TGTGCCAGCAGCGGAACGGAGGACCCCTACAATGAGCAGTTCTTC. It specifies CASSGTEDPYNEQFF.

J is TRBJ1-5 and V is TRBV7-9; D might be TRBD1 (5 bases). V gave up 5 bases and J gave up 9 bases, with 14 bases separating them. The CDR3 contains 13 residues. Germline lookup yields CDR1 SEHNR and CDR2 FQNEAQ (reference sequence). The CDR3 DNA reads TGTGCCAGCAGCAACCAGGGTATAGTGCCCCAGCATTTT. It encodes CASSNQGIVPQHF.